The T cell receptor beta chain under discussion was sequenced for a study of radiation and T cells in renal cell carcinoma. General study points: No pretreatment tumor biopsies were available for baseline clonotypes.

The germline V and J ends were trimmed by 0 bases and 2 bases, with 10 bases remaining between them. The CDR3 sequence is 15 residues long. Germline values: CDR1 SGDLS, CDR2 YYNGEE. Time point meaning: blood 4 weeks post-SBRT, at nephrectomy. Stated treatment: 15 Gy SBRT to primary tumor, nephrectomy 4 weeks later. Nephrectomy followed 15 Gy stereotactic body radiation by 4 weeks. Profiled with immunoSEQ multiplex PCR; TCRdb holds only in-frame clones, not every one. Of approximately 83,000 clones listed, around 85% are singletons. Concerning this clone: Its specificity is unknown.

The chain links TRBV9 to TRBJ2-3; tentatively, D is TRBD2 (6 bases). Here the sequenced sample was blood, taken from a patient whose treatment included radiotherapy and nephrectomy. The receptor was derived from a man aged 45-60 years with renal cell carcinoma. DNA for the CDR3: TGTGCCAGCAGCGTAGCGGGGGAGTACACAGATACGCAGTATTTT. This sequence encodes CASSVAGEYTDTQYF.